These 20 T cell receptor beta chains were all obtained from the same sample, sequenced in a study of post-analysis software for immune sequencing data. Study-wide results and limits: About 5 TRBV segments, including TRBV5-6, TRBV5-1 and TRBV20-1, were more frequent in patients than controls.

Their cognate antigens are unknown. cDNA libraries for TCR beta contained unique molecular identifiers. TCRdb re-called the PCR reads through MiXCR, storing one row per CDR3 protein. This table holds around 250,000 distinct CDR3 sequences, 35% to 40% found once. The sample was blood. Every receptor here comes from a girl aged 10-17 years with multiple sclerosis.

Note on this clonotype: This sequence may be a read error, since a much larger clone differs from it by one base. This chain links TRBV3-1 with TRBJ2-1, with TRBD2 identical over 14 bases. CDR3 length: 17 amino acids. Germline values: CDR1 LGHDT, CDR2 YNNKEL (reference sequence). J lost 7 bases, V lost 5 bases, and 10 bases had no gene match. The CDR3 protein is CASSMTSGRVPENEQFF. DNA for the CDR3: TGTGCCAGCAGCATGACTAGCGGGAGGGTTCCTGAAAATGAGCAGTTCTTC.

The V call is TRBV29-1, the J call TRBJ2-7; TRBD2 matches 7 bases. The V segment lost 7 bases and the J segment 0 bases; nucleotides outside the gene matches: 0. CDR1 SQVTM and CDR2 ANQGSEA come from the germline V gene. CDR3 length: 11 amino acids. The DNA for the CDR3 is TGCAGCGCTAGCGGCTCCTACGAGCAGTACTTC. It yields the protein CSASGSYEQYF.

CDR3 loop: CASSYSGTSGGRNEQFF. The CDR3 nucleotides are TGTGCCAGCAGTTACTCCGGTACTAGCGGGGGGCGCAATGAGCAGTTCTTC. The chain combines TRBV6-5 with TRBJ2-1, with 12 bases aligning to TRBD2. With V trimmed by 0 bases and J by 6 bases, 6 bases remained unmatched. Germline V CDR1 and CDR2: MNHEY, SVGAGI. The CDR3 has 17 residues.

The chain recombines TRBV20-1 with TRBJ1-6; a possible D gene is TRBD1 (5 bases). Germline CDR1 DFQATT, CDR2 SNEGSKA (reference sequence). Trimming took off 5 bases at V and 7 bases at J, with 15 bases between the two ends. The length of the CDR3 is 14 residues. CDR3: CSAPAGGRNSPLHF. The CDR3 DNA follows: TGCAGTGCTCCTGCTGGGGGAAGAAATTCACCCCTCCACTTT.

This clonotype was seen more than once but under ten times. V is TRBV6-6 and J is TRBJ2-4; no clear D gene. Trimming removed 6 bases from V and 8 bases from J, with 8 bases in between. Germline loops: CDR1 MNHNY, CDR2 SVGAGI (reference sequence). The CDR3 has 11 amino acids. DNA of the CDR3: TGTGCCAGCAGGAGGCGAGACATTCAGTACTTC. This translates into CASRRRDIQYF.

The rearrangement joins TRBV5-1 to TRBJ1-1; D possibly corresponds to TRBD1 (5 bases). The CDR3 length is 14 residues. Trimming removed 5 bases at V and 4 bases at J, with 15 bases between. CDR1 and CDR2 (germline): SGHRS, YFSETQ. The CDR3 bases are TGCGCCAGCAGAACGACAGAGAGCTGCACTGAAGCTTTCTTT. The encoded protein is CASRTTESCTEAFF.

The genes are TRBV20-1 and TRBJ1-6, with 9 bases identical to TRBD1. J was trimmed by 9 bases and V by 0 bases; bases with no gene match: 6. The CDR3 runs 15 residues. Germline V gene sequence: CDR1 DFQATT, CDR2 SNEGSKA (reference sequence). In DNA, the CDR3 is TGCAGTGCTAGAGAGGGGGACAGGGACATTTCACCCCTCCACTTT. Its protein product is CSAREGDRDISPLHF.

In its sample, this clonotype was seen many times. The chain has TRBV29-1 and TRBJ2-1; D remains unclear. This CDR3 contains 11 residues. V was pared by 1 base and J by 10 bases, with 8 bases between. Germline V lookup: CDR1 SQVTM, CDR2 ANQGSEA. The CDR3 DNA sequence: TGCAGCGTTGAAGTCTACATCGAGCAGTTCTTC. Translation gives CSVEVYIEQFF.

At least ten counts were recorded for this clonotype. This sequence joins TRBV24-1 and TRBJ2-3; maybe TRBD2 (6 bases). Germline loops: CDR1 KGHDR, CDR2 SFDVKD. The germline V and J ends were trimmed by 3 bases and 5 bases, with 20 bases remaining between them. The CDR3 is 17 residues long. The CDR3 bases are TGTGCCACCAGTGATCCACGGAGGGGACTCTCAGAAGATACGCAGTATTTT. Translating gives CATSDPRRGLSEDTQYF.

This chain joins TRBV20-1 and TRBJ2-7; the match to TRBD2 covers 8 bases. Losses at the gene ends were 2 bases for V and 0 bases for J; bases not matched to a gene: 6. Per germline, CDR1 DFQATT and CDR2 SNEGSKA (reference sequence). The CDR3 sequence is 15 residues long. CDR3 in amino acids: CSARSSGSSSYEQYF. Written as DNA, the CDR3 is TGCAGTGCTAGATCTAGCGGGTCAAGCTCCTACGAGCAGTACTTC.

The chain employs TRBV6-2 or TRBV6-3 and TRBJ2-4; 8 positions agree with TRBD1. The end of the DNA is better explained by TRBJ2-7, so the J call may be wrong. CDR3 length: 13 residues. Germline-derived CDR1 and CDR2 are MNHEY and SVGEGT. The CDR3 is CASSPRTGGEQYF. The CDR3 nucleotides read TGTGCCAGCAGTCCCCGTACAGGGGGCGAGCAGTACTTC.

This clonotype was counted many times. This sequence joins TRBV7-2 and TRBJ2-3, with 8 nucleotides matching TRBD2. The CDR3 sequence is 15 residues long. The germline gives CDR1 SGHTA, CDR2 FQGNSA. The J segment lost 5 bases and the V segment lost 0 bases, leaving 4 bases of the junction unmatched. The CDR3 region is CASSLAAGEGDTQYF. The DNA for the CDR3 is TGTGCCAGCAGCTTAGCAGCGGGAGAGGGAGATACGCAGTATTTT.

This clonotype turned up a few times. The chain has TRBV12-3 or TRBV12-4 and TRBJ2-7; either TRBD1 or TRBD2 may fit D (5 bases each). CDR3 length: 12 residues. V dropped 6 bases and J dropped 6 bases, with 12 bases sitting between them. CDR3 in amino acids: CASSYGAVEQYF. The CDR3 DNA sequence: TGTGCCAGCAGCTACGGGGCCGTCGAGCAGTACTTC.

The table lists this clonotype with many counts. This chain connects TRBV9 to TRBJ2-4; no definite D call. The V gene lost 3 bases and the J gene lost 5 bases, with 12 bases spanning the gap. Germline V gene sequence: CDR1 SGDLS, CDR2 YYNGEE. The CDR3 has 14 residues. For the CDR3, the DNA is TGTGCCAGCAGCGGGGGTGGGGTGGAAAACATTCAGTACTTC. This translates into CASSGGGVENIQYF.

This clonotype was seen ten or more times. The chain links TRBV5-1 to TRBJ2-6; a weak D match, TRBD2 (5 bases). From germline, CDR1 is SGHRS and CDR2 YFSETQ. V dropped 4 bases and J dropped 4 bases, with 18 bases sitting between them. The CDR3 is made up of 17 amino acids. CDR3 nucleotide sequence: TGCGCCAGCAGCAATCCGGGATCCCCCACCGGGGCCAACGTCCTGACTTTC. The encoded protein is CASSNPGSPTGANVLTF.

With regard to this clonotype: This may come from a read error, since a much larger clone is one base off. V gene TRBV20-1 combines with J gene TRBJ1-5, with no clear D. The ends were cut back, 1 base at V and 6 bases at J, with 19 bases in the middle. The CDR3 has 16 amino acids. Germline V gives CDR1 DFQATT, CDR2 SNEGSKA (reference sequence). In DNA, the CDR3 is TGCAGTGCTAGAGCCTCGGGCCTCCCCGCTCGTCAGCCCCAGCATTTT. Translating gives CSARASGLPARQPQHF.

The chain uses TRBV7-2 and TRBJ2-7; D is possibly TRBD1 or TRBD2 (5 bases each). V lost 2 bases to trimming and J lost 8 bases, with 13 bases between them. The V gene's germline CDR1 is SGHTA and CDR2 FQGNSA. CDR3 length: 13 residues. The CDR3 sequence is CASSLNGAGKQYF. The CDR3 nucleotides are TGTGCCAGCAGCTTAAACGGGGCCGGTAAGCAGTACTTC.

This clonotype was observed a few times. The CDR3 DNA reads as TGTGCCAGCAGCTTTAGCCGACAGGGGGCTCGAGAGACCCAGTACTTC. It specifies CASSFSRQGARETQYF. The chain carries TRBV7-9 and TRBJ2-5; 10 positions match TRBD1. The germline gives CDR1 SEHNR, CDR2 FQNEAQ (reference sequence). J was trimmed by 4 bases and V by 3 bases; bases with no gene match: 8. The CDR3 contains 16 residues.

Turning to this clonotype: A much larger clone differs from this one at a single base, so this may be a read error. The V call is TRBV7-3, the J call TRBJ2-3, with 8 bases fitting TRBD2. Per germline, CDR1 SGHTA and CDR2 FQGTGA. The CDR3 runs 19 residues. This CDR3 is CASNLFGTSNVPWEDTQYF. The CDR3 region has the DNA TGTGCCAGCAACTTATTTGGGACTAGTAATGTGCCGTGGGAAGATACGCAGTATTTT.

In this sample, this clonotype turned up a few times. V usage is TRBV6-5 and J usage is TRBJ2-7, with D possibly TRBD1 on 5 matching bases. Trimming removed 6 bases at V and 1 base at J, with 16 bases between. The germline V gene encodes CDR1 MNHEY and CDR2 SVGAGI. The CDR3 contains 15 residues. In DNA, the CDR3 is TGTGCCAGCAGCAAAAGACAGCCCGATTCCTACGAGCAGTACTTC. This encodes CASSKRQPDSYEQYF.